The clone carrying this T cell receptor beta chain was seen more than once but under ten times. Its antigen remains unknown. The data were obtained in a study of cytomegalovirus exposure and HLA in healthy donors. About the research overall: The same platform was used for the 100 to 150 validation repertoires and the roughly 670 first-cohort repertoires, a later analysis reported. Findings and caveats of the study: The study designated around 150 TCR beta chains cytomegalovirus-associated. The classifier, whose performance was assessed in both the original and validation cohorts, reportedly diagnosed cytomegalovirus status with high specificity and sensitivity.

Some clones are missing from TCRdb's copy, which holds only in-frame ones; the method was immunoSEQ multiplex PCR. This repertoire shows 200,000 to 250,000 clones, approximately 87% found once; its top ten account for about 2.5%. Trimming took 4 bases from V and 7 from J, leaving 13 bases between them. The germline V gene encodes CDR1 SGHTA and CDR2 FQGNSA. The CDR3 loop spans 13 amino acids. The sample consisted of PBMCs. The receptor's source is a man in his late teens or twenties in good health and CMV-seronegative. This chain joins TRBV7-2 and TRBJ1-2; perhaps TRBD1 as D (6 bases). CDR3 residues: CASSSNRVSGYTF. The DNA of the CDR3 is TGTGCCAGCAGCTCAAACAGGGTTTCTGGCTACACCTTC.